In this sample, the clone carrying this T cell receptor beta chain turned up a few times. Antigen: not known. The V end lost 6 bases, the J end lost 5 bases, and 18 bases lay between the germline ends. The length of the CDR3 is 15 residues. Germline loops: CDR1 SGHAT, CDR2 FQNNGV. This entry comes from a study of CD8 T cells in ankylosing spondylitis. Using quantitative 5'-RACE with molecular barcodes, the authors made TCR beta libraries. From the 5' RACE reads, TCRdb called clonotypes with MiXCR, one entry per CDR3 protein. The sample shows about 220,000 distinct CDR3 sequences, 15% to 20% of them seen only once. Points from the study as a whole: A motif of under ten highly homologous TCR beta variants was seen as apparently characteristic of ankylosing spondylitis blood. Before this, some motif variants had been reported in reactive arthritis synovial fluid and blood. Disease-linked clones, CD8+, were relatively rare in peripheral blood. There was reportedly significant enrichment of clones that were disease-linked in matched ankylosing spondylitis synovial fluid.

The sample was blood, either unsorted or a sorted T cell fraction (not recorded which). The J gene is TRBJ2-3, the V gene TRBV11-2; possible D gene TRBD1, 6 bases. This receptor was obtained from a male donor with ankylosing spondylitis. In nucleotides, the CDR3 is TGTGCCAGCAGAAGACAGGCCCATGATGTAGATACGCAGTATTTT. Encoded protein: CASRRQAHDVDTQYF.